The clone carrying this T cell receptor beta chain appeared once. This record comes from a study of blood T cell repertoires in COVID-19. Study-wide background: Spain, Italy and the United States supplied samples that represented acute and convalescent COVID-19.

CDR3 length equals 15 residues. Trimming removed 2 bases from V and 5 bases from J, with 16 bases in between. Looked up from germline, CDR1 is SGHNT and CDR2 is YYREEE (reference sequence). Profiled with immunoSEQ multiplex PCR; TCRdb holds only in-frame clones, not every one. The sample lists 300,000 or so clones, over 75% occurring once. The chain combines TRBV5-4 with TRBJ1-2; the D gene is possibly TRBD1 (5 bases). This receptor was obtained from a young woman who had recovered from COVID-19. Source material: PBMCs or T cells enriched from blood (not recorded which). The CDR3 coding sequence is TGTGCCAGCAGCTTATCCACAGGAGAACCTTATGGCTACACCTTC. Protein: CASSLSTGEPYGYTF.